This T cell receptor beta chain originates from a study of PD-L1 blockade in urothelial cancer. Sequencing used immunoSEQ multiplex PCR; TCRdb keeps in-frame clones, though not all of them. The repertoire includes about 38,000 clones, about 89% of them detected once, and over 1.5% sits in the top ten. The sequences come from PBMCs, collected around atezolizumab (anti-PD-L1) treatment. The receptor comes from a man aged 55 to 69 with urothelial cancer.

The CDR3 loop reads CASTGIGPGELFF. In nucleotides, the CDR3 is TGTGCCAGCACCGGTATTGGGCCCGGGGAGCTGTTTTTT. The chain has TRBV6-5 and TRBJ2-2; D is undetermined. This CDR3 is 13 amino acids long. V gave up 7 bases and J gave up 6 bases, with 12 bases separating them. From germline, CDR1 is MNHEY and CDR2 SVGAGI.